The 26 T cell receptor beta chains below all came from one sample that was sequenced in a study of cytomegalovirus exposure and HLA in healthy donors. This PCR relied on a set of 60 Vbeta primers and 13 Jbeta primers. The repertoire was sequenced with immunoSEQ multiplex PCR; TCRdb's copy has only in-frame clones and lacks some. The data contain about 76,000 clones, about 75% of them seen just once; the ten biggest clones take up 4.9%. Sample: PBMCs. Source of these receptors: a man aged 60 to 69 in good health and CMV-seropositive.

This clone has a handful of counts. The chain is built from TRBV6-5 and TRBJ1-5; TRBD1 matches at 10 bases. The CDR3 totals 15 residues. Germline CDR1 reads MNHEY; CDR2 reads SVGAGI. Trimming took 6 bases from V and 1 from J; bases not matched to a gene: 3. The chain's CDR3 is CASSTTGGSNQPQHF. CDR3 sequence (DNA): TGTGCCAGCAGCACGACAGGGGGCAGCAATCAGCCCCAGCATTTT.

The chain links TRBV27 to TRBJ1-1; D is unclear. Germline V CDR1 and CDR2: MNHEY, SMNVEV (reference sequence). Trimming took off 8 bases at V and 3 bases at J, with 22 bases between the two ends. The CDR3 covers 16 residues. CDR3 residues: CASSKSAGRVDTEAFF. The CDR3 DNA is TGTGCCAGCTCCAAATCCGCGGGGAGGGTCGACACTGAAGCTTTCTTT.

This clone occurred a few times. The chain links TRBV30 to TRBJ2-1; a weak D match, TRBD2 (5 bases). In germline, CDR1 is GTSNPN, CDR2 SVGIG (reference sequence). This CDR3 is 15 amino acids long. V lost 3 bases, J lost 5 bases, and 17 bases lay in between. The CDR3 sequence is CAWSVGSTGNNEQFF. The CDR3 nucleotides are TGTGCCTGGAGCGTTGGCTCCACGGGAAACAATGAGCAGTTCTTC.

This rearrangement joins TRBV4-1 to TRBJ2-2, with D perhaps matching TRBD2 (6 bases). Germline loops: CDR1 MGHRA, CDR2 YSYEKL. This CDR3 has 12 residues. V lost 10 bases and J lost 4, with 10 bases in between. This CDR3 is CAIGSATGELFF. CDR3 DNA sequence: TGCGCCATCGGGAGTGCCACCGGGGAGCTGTTTTTT.

This sequence joins TRBV4-1 and TRBJ2-1; D is possibly TRBD2 (6 bases). Per germline, CDR1 MGHRA and CDR2 YSYEKL. The CDR3 contains 16 residues. Trimming removed 0 bases at V and 2 bases at J, with 11 bases between. CDR3 protein: CASSQERGGAYNEQFF. CDR3 bases: TGCGCCAGCAGCCAAGAGCGGGGCGGGGCCTACAATGAGCAGTTCTTC.

Here the CDR3 reads CASSIASSYEQYF. In nucleotides, the CDR3 is TGTGCCAGTAGTATAGCGAGCTCCTACGAGCAGTACTTC. The chain recombines TRBV19 with TRBJ2-7; no clear D. Germline CDR1 LNHDA, CDR2 SQIVND (reference sequence). The length of the CDR3 is 13 residues. V lost 1 base and J lost 0, with 4 bases in between.

The chain joins TRBV9 to TRBJ2-1, with TRBD2 matching over 10 bases. Germline CDR1 is SGDLS and CDR2 is YYNGEE. V lost 4 bases to trimming and J lost 3 bases; unmatched junction nucleotides: 4. The CDR3 is 15 residues long. CDR3 residues: CASSLRLAGYNEQFF. The CDR3 DNA reads as TGTGCCAGCAGCCTAAGACTAGCGGGCTACAATGAGCAGTTCTTC.

This chain links TRBV11-1 with TRBJ2-7; 9 bases align to TRBD1. J lost 3 bases, V lost 3 bases, and 6 bases had no gene match. CDR3 length: 15 residues. Germline V gene sequence: CDR1 SGHAT, CDR2 FQDESV (reference sequence). CDR3: CASSLTGGINYEQYF. The CDR3 bases are TGTGCCAGCAGCTTGACAGGGGGTATAAACTACGAGCAGTACTTC. The full variable domain, rest sourced from reference TRBV11-1 and TRBJ2-7, is EAEVAQSPRYKITEKSQAVAFWCDPISGHATLYWYRQILGQGPELLVQFQDESVVDDSQLPKDRFSAERLKGVDSTLKIQPAELGDSAMYLCASSLTGGINYEQYFGPGTRLTVT.

The rearrangement uses TRBV27 and TRBJ2-2; TRBD1 might be the D (5 bases). The CDR3 spans 12 residues. Looked up from germline, CDR1 is MNHEY and CDR2 is SMNVEV (reference sequence). The V end lost 2 bases, the J end lost 9 bases, and 7 bases lay between the germline ends. The DNA for the CDR3 is TGTGCCAGCAGTTTAAGGGGCTGGGAGCTGTTTTTT. Translation gives CASSLRGWELFF.

The chain couples TRBV7-2 to TRBJ1-1; 8 bases are shared with TRBD1. The ends lost 7 bases at V and 6 bases at J; junction bases unmatched: 13. This CDR3 region has 15 residues. Germline lookup yields CDR1 SGHTA and CDR2 FQGNSA. The CDR3 sequence: CASTAYSGGSAEAFF. The CDR3 nucleotides read TGTGCCAGCACCGCCTATTCAGGGGGCAGCGCTGAAGCTTTCTTT.

V usage is TRBV9 and J usage is TRBJ1-5; TRBD1 might be the D (6 bases). Germline CDR1 and CDR2: SGDLS and YYNGEE. Trimming shortened V by 6 bases and J by 6 bases, and 19 bases separated the two germline ends. The CDR3 has 15 amino acids. The CDR3 loop is CASTRDGQKGQPQHF. In DNA form, the CDR3 reads TGTGCCAGCACCAGAGACGGACAGAAGGGTCAGCCCCAGCATTTT.

The chain links TRBV19 to TRBJ1-1; 7 nucleotides line up with TRBD1. The CDR3 is 14 amino acids. CDR1 and CDR2 from the germline V gene are LNHDA and SQIVND (reference sequence). V gave up 7 bases and J gave up 9 bases; unmatched junction bases: 14. The CDR3 spells CASTGEEGGGQAFF. The CDR3, as DNA: TGTGCCAGTACTGGGGAGGAAGGGGGCGGACAAGCTTTCTTT.

The gene calls are TRBV28 and TRBJ2-1, with 7 bases lining up with TRBD2. Germline V gives CDR1 MDHEN, CDR2 SYDVKM. This CDR3 has 17 residues. The J segment lost 4 bases and the V segment lost 5 bases, leaving 14 bases of the junction unmatched. Written as DNA, the CDR3 is TGTGCCAGCAGTGAAGATTCGGAGCGGGAATCGTACAATGAGCAGTTCTTC. Its translation: CASSEDSERESYNEQFF. Complete variable domain (other parts from reference TRBV28 and TRBJ2-1): DVKVTQSSRYLVKRTGEKVFLECVQDMDHENMFWYRQDPGLGLRLIYFSYDVKMKEKGDIPEGYSVSREKKERFSLILESASTNQTSMYLCASSEDSERESYNEQFFGPGTRLTVL.

This chain uses TRBV18 with TRBJ1-5; TRBD1 agrees at 7 bases. Trimming took 5 bases from V and 7 from J; bases not matched to a gene: 5. The CDR3 is made up of 13 amino acids. Germline CDR1 is KGHSH and CDR2 is LQKENI. CDR3 nucleotides: TGTGCCAGCTCAATGGCAGGGGGGCAGCCCCAGCATTTT. Its translation is CASSMAGGQPQHF.

The chain uses TRBV6-1 and TRBJ1-1; D is unclear. Looked up from germline, CDR1 is MNHNS and CDR2 is SASEGT. The V end lost 7 bases, the J end lost 0 bases, and 9 bases lay between the germline ends. The CDR3 sequence is 13 residues long. CDR3 nucleotides: TGTGCCAGCACCAGAACAGTGAACACTGAAGCTTTCTTT. This sequence encodes CASTRTVNTEAFF.

V gene TRBV7-9 combines with J gene TRBJ1-2; perhaps TRBD1 as D (5 bases). The CDR3 runs to 14 residues. The germline gives CDR1 SEHNR, CDR2 FQNEAQ (reference sequence). V shed 2 bases and J shed 7 bases, with 14 bases lying between them. The CDR3 loop is CASSLSEGMVGYTF. As DNA, the CDR3 is TGTGCCAGCAGCTTATCGGAGGGGATGGTTGGCTACACCTTC. The complete variable domain, with remaining parts taken from reference TRBV7-9 and TRBJ1-2, reads DTGVSQNPRHKITKRGQNVTFRCDPISEHNRLYWYRQTLGQGPEFLTYFQNEAQLEKSRLLSDRFSAERPKGSFSTLEIQRTEQGDSAMYLCASSLSEGMVGYTFGSGTRLTVV.

The V call is TRBV10-3, the J call TRBJ1-2; TRBD1 matches 7 bases. The CDR3 consists of 14 residues. Trimming removed 0 bases from V and 6 bases from J; junction bases left unmatched: 4. Germline V lookup: CDR1 ENHRY, CDR2 SYGVKD. CDR3 in amino acids: CAISESGGADGYTF. The CDR3 bases are TGTGCCATCAGTGAGTCAGGGGGCGCGGATGGCTACACCTTC.

This chain joins TRBV5-5 and TRBJ2-7, with a tentative D call TRBD1 (6 bases). Germline loops: CDR1 SGHKS, CDR2 YYEKEE (reference sequence). V dropped 2 bases and J dropped 5 bases, with 14 bases sitting between them. The CDR3 contains 14 residues. CDR3 region: CASSFSVRTDEQYF. The CDR3 DNA sequence: TGTGCCAGCAGCTTTTCTGTTCGGACAGACGAGCAGTACTTC.

The J gene is TRBJ1-1, the V gene TRBV2, with D possibly being TRBD1 (5 bases). CDR3 length equals 14 residues. Germline V gene lookup returns CDR1 SNHLY and CDR2 FYNNEI. V gave up 4 bases and J gave up 3 bases, with 12 bases separating them. DNA for the CDR3: TGTGCCAGCAGTGGGGGCCCGCAGGACACTGAAGCTTTCTTT. The encoded protein is CASSGGPQDTEAFF.

The rearrangement joins TRBV7-2 to TRBJ2-3, with 7 bases that match TRBD2. The germline V gene encodes CDR1 SGHTA and CDR2 FQGNSA. The CDR3 has 14 amino acids. J lost 2 bases, V lost 5 bases, and 4 bases had no gene match. The CDR3 reads CASSTTSTTDTQYF. DNA of the CDR3: TGTGCCAGCAGCACGACTAGCACCACAGATACGCAGTATTTT.

This chain connects TRBV5-6 to TRBJ2-5, with 8 positions matching TRBD2. The germline V gene encodes CDR1 SGHDT and CDR2 YYEEEE. V lost 4 bases, J lost 5 bases, and 7 bases stayed unmatched. The CDR3 has 14 residues. The CDR3 coding sequence is TGTGCCAGCAGCACCAGCGGGAGTTGGGAGACCCAGTACTTC. Amino acid sequence: CASSTSGSWETQYF.

The genes are TRBV30 and TRBJ2-7, with D perhaps TRBD1 (6 bases). CDR3 length equals 13 residues. V was clipped by 1 base and J by 3 bases, with 10 bases between them. CDR1 and CDR2 (germline): GTSNPN, SVGIG (reference sequence). The CDR3 loop reads CAWSEGRGYEQYF. CDR3 coding DNA: TGTGCCTGGAGTGAGGGCAGGGGCTACGAGCAGTACTTC.

V and J are TRBV6-6 and TRBJ2-1; no firm D call. Germline lookup yields CDR1 MNHNY and CDR2 SVGAGI (reference sequence). The CDR3 totals 12 residues. V lost 4 bases, J lost 9 bases, and 10 bases lay in between. CDR3 protein: CASSSSGGEQFF. In DNA, the CDR3 is TGTGCCAGCAGTTCTAGTGGCGGTGAGCAGTTCTTC.

V is TRBV4-3 and J is TRBJ1-5; no reliable D call. The CDR3 spans 14 residues. Germline loops: CDR1 LGHNA, CDR2 YSLEER. Trimming stripped 2 bases from V and 1 base from J, with 6 bases between. Here the CDR3 reads CASSQTVSNQPQHF. As DNA, the CDR3 is TGCGCCAGCAGCCAAACAGTGAGCAATCAGCCCCAGCATTTT.

Only a few counts were recorded for this clone. This chain joins TRBV27 and TRBJ2-5; 13 nucleotides line up with TRBD2. The J call may be mistaken, given a closer DNA end match to TRBJ2-7. The CDR3 spans 16 residues. The germline V gene has CDR1 MNHEY and CDR2 SMNVEV (reference sequence). CDR3 sequence (DNA): TGTGCCAGCAGTGAAACGGGACTAGCGGGGTTCTACGAGCAGTACTTC. Its protein is CASSETGLAGFYEQYF.

The V and J genes are TRBV11-2 and TRBJ2-1; 14 bases are shared with TRBD2. CDR3 size: 16 residues. V was clipped by 5 bases and J by 12 bases; unmatched bases: 12. In germline, CDR1 is SGHAT, CDR2 FQNNGV. CDR3 sequence reads: CASSHLGTSGRGGQFF. The CDR3 coding sequence is TGTGCCAGCAGCCACCTTGGGACTAGCGGGAGAGGAGGGCAGTTCTTC. Variable domain in full (rest from reference TRBV11-2 and TRBJ2-1): EAGVAQSPRYKIIEKRQSVAFWCNPISGHATLYWYQQILGQGPKLLIQFQNNGVVDDSQLPKDRFSAERLKGVDSTLKIQPAKLEDSAVYLCASSHLGTSGRGGQFFGPGTRLTVL.